This entry concerns a single T cell receptor (beta chain). The sample originates from a study of blood T cell repertoires in COVID-19. Study summary: Material from acute and convalescent COVID-19 was sourced from the United States, Italy and Spain.

This CDR3 region has 13 residues. The V gene's germline CDR1 is MDHEN and CDR2 SYDVKM. Deletions cut 6 bases from V and 5 bases from J, with 13 bases between. Clones were sequenced by immunoSEQ multiplex PCR, and TCRdb holds only the in-frame ones, with some missing. Seen here are over 250,000 clones, approximately 88% observed once, and the top ten hold 0.75% to 1%. Across fewer than 25 US areas, participants ranged in age from about 18 to 100 years. This clonotype originated in a woman aged 30 to 39 who had recovered from COVID-19. The sequenced sample consisted of PBMCs or T cells enriched from blood (not recorded which). The chain carries TRBV28 and TRBJ1-2, with D tentatively TRBD1 (6 bases). This CDR3 is CASRFDRSYGYTF. For the CDR3, the DNA is TGTGCCAGCAGATTCGACAGGAGTTATGGCTACACCTTC.